This T cell receptor (beta chain) was documented in a study of blood T cell repertoires in COVID-19. Background on the study: T cells, B-cell-depleted T cells, or PBMCs supplied cDNA or gDNA.

Germline V gene data show CDR1 as SGHTA and CDR2 as FQGNSA. CDR3 length: 14 amino acids. The J segment lost 3 bases and the V segment lost 4 bases, leaving 4 bases of the junction unmatched. Here immunoSEQ multiplex PCR was the method, and the copy in TCRdb shows in-frame clones only, minus some. The sample carries about 56,000 clones, around 90% recorded once. Sequencing was carried out using peripheral blood. The genes are TRBV7-2 and TRBJ2-3; 7 bases map to TRBD1. This TCR came from a human donor in a cohort sampled during active COVID-19. CDR3 loop: CASSSGGRTDTQYF. Written as DNA, the CDR3 is TGTGCCAGCAGCTCAGGGGGACGGACAGATACGCAGTATTTT.